This TCR beta chain was captured in a study of human T cells and chemical hapten exposure. As for the study in general: While the approximately 23-week study was under way, patients received diphenylcyclopropenone on the scalp every week. Mostly female, the patients presented with alopecia areata, totalis or universalis.

Per germline, CDR1 SEHNR and CDR2 FQNEAQ (reference sequence). This CDR3 region has 13 residues. The V end lost 7 bases, the J end lost 5 bases, and 12 bases lay between the germline ends. General observations from the study: No change in TCRs above 1 in 1000 frequency was produced by DPC sensitization.

This clonotype was observed a few times. Antigen: not known. Time point meaning: pre-sensitization, week 0. Treatment: therapeutic diphenylcyclopropenone sensitization with weekly scalp DPC. TCRdb reanalysed the RACE reads using MiXCR and keeps one entry per CDR3 protein. The data contain approximately 320,000 distinct CDR3 sequences, about 5.4% of them seen just once; the ten biggest clones take up around 8%. The material sequenced was whole blood, taken in connection with sensitization to the hapten diphenylcyclopropenone (DPC). This clonotype was sampled from a woman under 30 with alopecia areata. Some clones in this sample may be carry-over from other donors' samples. The rearrangement joins TRBV7-9 to TRBJ1-5; D not certain. The CDR3 DNA is TGTGCCAGCACCCTTCTTGGGGATCAGCCCCAGCATTTT. Translating gives CASTLLGDQPQHF.